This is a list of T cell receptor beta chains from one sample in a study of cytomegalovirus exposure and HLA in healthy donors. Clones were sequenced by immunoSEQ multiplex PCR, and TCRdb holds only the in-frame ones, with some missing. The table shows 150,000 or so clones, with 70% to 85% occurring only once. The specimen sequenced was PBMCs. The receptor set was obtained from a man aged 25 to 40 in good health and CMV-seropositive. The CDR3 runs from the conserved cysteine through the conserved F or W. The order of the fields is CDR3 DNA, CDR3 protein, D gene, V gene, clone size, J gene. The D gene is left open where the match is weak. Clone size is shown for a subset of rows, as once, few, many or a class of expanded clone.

TGTGCCAGCTCGCCACGAGGGACTAGCGGGAGGACAGATACGCAGTATTTT | CASSPRGTSGRTDTQYF | TRBD2 | TRBV18 | NA | TRBJ2-3
TGTGCCAGCAGTCGGGGATCGGTCACCGGGGAGCTGTTTTTT | CASSRGSVTGELFF | NA | TRBV28 | NA | TRBJ2-2
TGTGCCAGCAGTCCTGATCAGGGGCTTAGCACAGATACGCAGTATTTT | CASSPDQGLSTDTQYF | NA | TRBV28 | NA | TRBJ2-3
TGTGCCAGTAGTCTACGACTAGCTGCAGATACGCAGTATTTT | CASSLRLAADTQYF | TRBD2 | TRBV19 | NA | TRBJ2-3
TGTGCCAGCCAAGGGAGCAGCCGCGGTACGCAGTATTTT | CASQGSSRGTQYF | NA | TRBV6-1 | NA | TRBJ2-3
TGCGCCAGCGTGCGGGACAATGAGCAGTTCTTC | CASVRDNEQFF | NA | TRBV5-1 | NA | TRBJ2-1
TGTGCCAGCAGCTTTGGGCATCGGGGTACGCAGTATTTT | CASSFGHRGTQYF | NA | TRBV7-2 | NA | TRBJ2-3
TGTGCCAGCAGTGAGGGAATTGGAGGTCGACCTAACTATGGCTACACCTTC | CASSEGIGGRPNYGYTF | NA | TRBV25-1 | NA | TRBJ1-2
TGTGCCAGCAGTTTAAGCCTGGGACAGGGAAACACCATATATTTT | CASSLSLGQGNTIYF | TRBD1 | TRBV27 | NA | TRBJ1-3
TGTGCCAGCAGTTTATCGTGGGGTTCAGGGGATGAGCAGTTCTTC | CASSLSWGSGDEQFF | NA | TRBV27 | NA | TRBJ2-1
TGTGCCAGCAGCTTAAGCGGGACCAAAAACATTCAGTACTTC | CASSLSGTKNIQYF | TRBD2 | TRBV7-2 | NA | TRBJ2-4
TGTGCCACCAGCAACAACAGGGGGGCCGAGTACGAGCAGTACTTC | CATSNNRGAEYEQYF | TRBD1 | TRBV15 | NA | TRBJ2-7
TGCGCCAGCAGCCGGGCCTGGGGCGGGGGGGACAATGAGCAGTTCTTC | CASSRAWGGGDNEQFF | TRBD2 | TRBV4-1 | once | TRBJ2-1
TGTGCCAGCAGCTTGGATACGACGGGAGGGCAGACCCAGTACTTC | CASSLDTTGGQTQYF | TRBD2 | TRBV5-4 | NA | TRBJ2-5
TGTGCCAGCAGTTCCGGGACAGGGGCGACAGATACGCAGTATTTT | CASSSGTGATDTQYF | TRBD1 | TRBV28 | NA | TRBJ2-3
TGTGCCAGCAGCCCGGGGGGGGGCGGAAGCTATGGCTACACCTTC | CASSPGGGGSYGYTF | NA | TRBV5-6 | few | TRBJ1-2
TGTGCCATCGACGGGAATGGTGCTGGGTTGCGCAATGAGCAGTTCTTC | CAIDGNGAGLRNEQFF | NA | TRBV10-3 | NA | TRBJ2-1
TGTGCCAGCTCACCACCGGGACAGTCGAACGGAAAACTGTTTTTT | CASSPPGQSNGKLFF | TRBD1 | TRBV18 | once | TRBJ1-4
TGTGCCAGCTCCCCCCAGGCGGGGGAGACGAGTCTTGGCTACACCTTC | CASSPQAGETSLGYTF | NA | TRBV18 | NA | TRBJ1-2
TGCAGCGTTGAGCGGCGGGCTTATGGCTACACCTTC | CSVERRAYGYTF | NA | TRBV29-1 | NA | TRBJ1-2
TGTGCCAGCTCACCACCCCAAAAGCGGGGGCCTCAAGAGACCCAGTACTTC | CASSPPQKRGPQETQYF | TRBD2 | TRBV18 | once | TRBJ2-5
TGTGCCAGCACCCCTGGGGGCGGCGGACTTTACAATGAGCAGTTCTTC | CASTPGGGGLYNEQFF | NA | TRBV4-2 | NA | TRBJ2-1
TGTGCCAGCAGTGGACAGGACAGCTCCTATAATTCACCCCTCCACTTT | CASSGQDSSYNSPLHF | TRBD1 | TRBV28 | NA | TRBJ1-6
TGCGCCAGCAGCCGCGGGACGCCGAACACCGGGGAGCTGTTTTTT | CASSRGTPNTGELFF | NA | TRBV5-1 | NA | TRBJ2-2
TGTGCCAGTAGTATAGGAAGCGGGGCATACGAGCAGTACTTC | CASSIGSGAYEQYF | TRBD2 | TRBV19 | few | TRBJ2-7
TGTGCCAGCAGCCAAGATTCGCAGGGCCATTACAATGAGCAGTTCTTC | CASSQDSQGHYNEQFF | NA | TRBV4-2 | NA | TRBJ2-1
TGTGCTAGTGGTCTTTACTACGAGCAGTACTTC | CASGLYYEQYF | NA | TRBV12-5 | NA | TRBJ2-7
TGTGCCAGTAGTCCACGACAGGATACTCAAGAGACCCAGTACTTC | CASSPRQDTQETQYF | NA | TRBV19 | NA | TRBJ2-5
TGCGCCAGCAGCTTGGGGGGGGGCAGTTCACCCCTCCACTTT | CASSLGGGSSPLHF | NA | TRBV5-1 | NA | TRBJ1-6
TGTGCCAGCAGCGTAGGAGGAGTTGACAGGGGGAGGTATCAGCCCCAGCATTTT | CASSVGGVDRGRYQPQHF | TRBD1 | TRBV9 | NA | TRBJ1-5
TGTGCCAGCAGGGCCCCCACAGTTAATGAGCAGTTCTTC | CASRAPTVNEQFF | NA | TRBV28 | NA | TRBJ2-1
TGTGCCAGCAGCCGCAGGGACTTGAGCAATCAGCCCCAGCATTTT | CASSRRDLSNQPQHF | NA | TRBV28 | NA | TRBJ1-5
TGTGCCAGCAGCCAATACGACGGGACCGGGGAGCTGTTTTTT | CASSQYDGTGELFF | NA | TRBV14 | NA | TRBJ2-2
TGTGCCAGCAGCTCTAGCGGGAACGCAGATACGCAGTATTTT | CASSSSGNADTQYF | TRBD2 | TRBV7-2 | NA | TRBJ2-3
TGTGCCACCAGCTTCGGTGGGGGCGGTAAAGAGACCCAGTACTTC | CATSFGGGGKETQYF | NA | TRBV15 | NA | TRBJ2-5
TGTGCCAGCAGTTATGTGGGGGGGCCTGGAAACACCATATATTTT | CASSYVGGPGNTIYF | NA | TRBV7-2 | NA | TRBJ1-3
TGTGCCAGCAGTTTGGACACAGGGGTTCGGACTGAAGCTTTCTTT | CASSLDTGVRTEAFF | TRBD1 | TRBV27 | NA | TRBJ1-1
TGTGCCAGCAGTTTATACATTGGGGCAACCTCTGGAAACACCATATATTTT | CASSLYIGATSGNTIYF | NA | TRBV28 | NA | TRBJ1-3
TGCAGCTCAGAGGAGACTAGCAATGAGCAGTTCTTC | CSSEETSNEQFF | NA | TRBV29-1 | NA | TRBJ2-1
TGTGCCAGCAGCTTAGCAGGGACAGGGGGCACAGATACGCAGTATTTT | CASSLAGTGGTDTQYF | TRBD1 | TRBV7-9 | NA | TRBJ2-3
TGTGCCAGTAGTATAGCGTGGGTAGAGGGAAGTAACTATGGCTACACCTTC | CASSIAWVEGSNYGYTF | NA | TRBV19 | NA | TRBJ1-2
TGCGCCAGCAGCCAAGAGACTAGCTTTGAGACCCAGTACTTC | CASSQETSFETQYF | TRBD2 | TRBV4-1 | NA | TRBJ2-5
TGTGCCAGCAGCGTAGCTCCCACAGGGTCGGCTGGCTACACCTTC | CASSVAPTGSAGYTF | NA | TRBV9 | once | TRBJ1-2
TGTGCCAGCAGCCAGACGGAGGTCGGGGGCGAGCAGTACTTC | CASSQTEVGGEQYF | NA | TRBV4-2 | NA | TRBJ2-7
TGTGCCAGCAGCCGGGACAGAGGTTTCTATGGCTACACCTTC | CASSRDRGFYGYTF | TRBD1 | TRBV27 | NA | TRBJ1-2